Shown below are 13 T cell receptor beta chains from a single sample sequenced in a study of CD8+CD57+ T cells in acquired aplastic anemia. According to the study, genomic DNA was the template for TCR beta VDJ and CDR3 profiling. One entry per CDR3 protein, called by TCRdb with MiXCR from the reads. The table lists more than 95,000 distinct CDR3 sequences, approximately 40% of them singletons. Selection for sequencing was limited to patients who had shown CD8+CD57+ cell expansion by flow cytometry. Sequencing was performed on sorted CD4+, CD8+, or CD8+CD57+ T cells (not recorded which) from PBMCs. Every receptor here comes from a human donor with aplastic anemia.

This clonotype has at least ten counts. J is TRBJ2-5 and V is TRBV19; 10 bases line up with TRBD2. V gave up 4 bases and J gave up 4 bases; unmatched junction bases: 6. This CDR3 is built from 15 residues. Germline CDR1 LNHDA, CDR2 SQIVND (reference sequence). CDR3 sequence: CASSKERGGSETQYF. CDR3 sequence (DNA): TGTGCCAGTAGTAAGGAGCGGGGGGGTTCAGAGACCCAGTACTTC.

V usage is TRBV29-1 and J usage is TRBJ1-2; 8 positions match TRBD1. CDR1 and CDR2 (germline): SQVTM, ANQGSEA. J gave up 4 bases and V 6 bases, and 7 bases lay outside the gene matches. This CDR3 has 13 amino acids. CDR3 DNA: TGCAGCGTAAATTCAGGGGGCGGCTATGGCTACACCTTC. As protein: CSVNSGGGYGYTF.

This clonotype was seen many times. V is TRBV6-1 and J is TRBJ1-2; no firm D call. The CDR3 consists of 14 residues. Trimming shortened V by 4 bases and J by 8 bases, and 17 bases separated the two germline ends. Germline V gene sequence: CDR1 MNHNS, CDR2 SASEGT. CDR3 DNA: TGTGCCAGCAGTGGACTTCGCCACTCGGGGGGCTACACCTTC. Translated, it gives CASSGLRHSGGYTF.

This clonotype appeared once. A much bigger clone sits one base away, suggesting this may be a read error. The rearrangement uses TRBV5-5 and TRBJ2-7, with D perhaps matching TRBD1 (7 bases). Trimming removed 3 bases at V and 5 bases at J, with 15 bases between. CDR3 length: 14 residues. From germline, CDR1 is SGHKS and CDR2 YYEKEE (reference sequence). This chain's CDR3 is CASSWLQGGNEQYF. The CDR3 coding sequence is TGTGCCAGCAGCTGGCTTCAGGGGGGCAACGAGCAGTACTTC.

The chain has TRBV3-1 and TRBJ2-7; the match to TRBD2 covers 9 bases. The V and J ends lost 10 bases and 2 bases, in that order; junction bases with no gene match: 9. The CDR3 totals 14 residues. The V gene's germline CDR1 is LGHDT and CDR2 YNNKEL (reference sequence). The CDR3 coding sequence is TGTGCCAACTCAGGGCGGGAGGGCCCCTACGAGCAGTACGTC. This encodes CANSGREGPYEQYV.

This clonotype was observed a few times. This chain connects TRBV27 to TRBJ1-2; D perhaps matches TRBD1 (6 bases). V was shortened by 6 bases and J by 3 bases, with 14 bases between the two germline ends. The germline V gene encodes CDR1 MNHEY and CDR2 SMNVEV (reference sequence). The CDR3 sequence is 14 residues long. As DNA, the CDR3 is TGTGCCAGCAGCCTTGGGGGGGCGGACTATGGCTACACCTTC. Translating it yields CASSLGGADYGYTF.

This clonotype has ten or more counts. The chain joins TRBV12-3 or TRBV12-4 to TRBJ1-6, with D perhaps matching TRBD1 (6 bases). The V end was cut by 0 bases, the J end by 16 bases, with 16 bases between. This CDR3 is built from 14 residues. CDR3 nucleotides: TGTGCCAGCAGTTTAGCCCACGGGGGCCAACCACTCCACTTT. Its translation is CASSLAHGGQPLHF.

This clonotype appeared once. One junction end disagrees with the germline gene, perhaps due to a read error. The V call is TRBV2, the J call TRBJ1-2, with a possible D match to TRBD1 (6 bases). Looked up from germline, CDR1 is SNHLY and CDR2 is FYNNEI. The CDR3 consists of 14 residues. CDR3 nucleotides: TGTGCCACCAGTGACCGGGACACTCGCTATGGCTACACCTTC. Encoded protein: CATSDRDTRYGYTF.

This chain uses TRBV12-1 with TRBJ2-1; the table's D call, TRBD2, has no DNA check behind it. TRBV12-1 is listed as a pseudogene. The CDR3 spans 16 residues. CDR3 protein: CASSLTTSGGFNEQFF. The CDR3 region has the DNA TGTGCCAGCAGCTTGACCACTAGCGGGGGGTTCAATGAGCAGTTCTTC.

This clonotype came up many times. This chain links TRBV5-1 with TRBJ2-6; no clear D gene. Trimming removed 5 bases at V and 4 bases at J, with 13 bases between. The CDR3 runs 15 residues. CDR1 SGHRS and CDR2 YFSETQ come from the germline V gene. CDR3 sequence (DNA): TGCGCCAGCAGTGAAGGAGATATAGGGGCCAACGTCCTGACTTTC. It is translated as CASSEGDIGANVLTF.

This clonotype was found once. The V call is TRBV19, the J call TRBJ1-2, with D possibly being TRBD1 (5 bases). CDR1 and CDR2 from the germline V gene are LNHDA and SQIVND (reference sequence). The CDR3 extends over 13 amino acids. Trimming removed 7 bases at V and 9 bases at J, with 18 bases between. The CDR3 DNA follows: TGTGCCAGTACCATCGGGACGGGGGAAAGCTACACCTTC. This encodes CASTIGTGESYTF.

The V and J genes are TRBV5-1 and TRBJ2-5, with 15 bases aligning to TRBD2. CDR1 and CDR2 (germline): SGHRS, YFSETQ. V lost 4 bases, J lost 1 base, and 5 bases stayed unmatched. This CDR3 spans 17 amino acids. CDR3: CASSAGTSGGIQETQYF. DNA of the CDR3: TGCGCCAGCAGCGCGGGGACTAGCGGGGGGATCCAAGAGACCCAGTACTTC.

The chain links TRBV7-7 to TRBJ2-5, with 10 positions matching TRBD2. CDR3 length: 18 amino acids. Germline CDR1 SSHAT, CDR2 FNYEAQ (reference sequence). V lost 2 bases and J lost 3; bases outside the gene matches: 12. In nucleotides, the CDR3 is TGTGCCAGCAGCTTAAAGGGCAGGGCTAGCGGGGGAAAAGAGACCCAGTACTTC. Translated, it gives CASSLKGRASGGKETQYF.